A single sample is the source of the 9 T cell receptor beta chains below, sequenced in a study of blood T cell repertoires in COVID-19. Only in-frame clones appear in the TCRdb table, and some are missing; sequencing was by immunoSEQ multiplex PCR. The sample carries 160,000 or so clones, approximately 82% recorded once. Sequencing was performed on peripheral blood. Receptors were obtained from a woman aged 50 to 60 with acute or convalescent COVID-19.

As regards this clone: Other DNA sequences in the same sample also yield this CDR3. The V and J genes are TRBV18 and TRBJ1-1, with a tentative D call TRBD1 (6 bases). The germline V and J ends were trimmed by 0 bases and 4 bases, with 15 bases remaining between them. CDR3 length: 16 residues. Germline loops: CDR1 KGHSH, CDR2 LQKENI. The CDR3, as DNA: TGTGCCAGCTCACCACCCGGGCAGGGGCGAGGCACTGAAGCTTTCTTT. Translating gives CASSPPGQGRGTEAFF.

This clone was counted a few times. The rearrangement joins TRBV27 to TRBJ2-3; 8 bases are shared with TRBD1. The CDR3 sequence is 17 residues long. The V gene end was trimmed by 6 bases and the J gene end by 3 bases; junction bases not matched to a gene: 14. The germline V gene has CDR1 MNHEY and CDR2 SMNVEV (reference sequence). This CDR3 reads CASRYRGLEGKTDTQYF. CDR3 sequence (DNA): TGTGCCAGCAGATACAGGGGGTTGGAAGGGAAGACAGATACGCAGTATTTT.

The rearrangement joins TRBV29-1 to TRBJ2-1; 8 positions agree with TRBD2. Looked up from germline, CDR1 is SQVTM and CDR2 is ANQGSEA. The CDR3 length is 13 residues. V was clipped by 6 bases and J by 9 bases; unmatched bases: 10. CDR3 protein: CSVNRGREGEQFF. The CDR3 nucleotides are TGCAGCGTCAATAGGGGACGGGAGGGTGAGCAGTTCTTC.

The chain has TRBV6-2 or TRBV6-3 and TRBJ2-2; TRBD1 aligns across 8 bases. Germline lookup yields CDR1 MNHEY and CDR2 SVGEGT. The CDR3 is made up of 15 amino acids. After removal of 5 bases from V and 6 bases from J, the junction contained 8 bases not matched to a gene. The CDR3: CASSLGQGFSGELFF. The CDR3 region has the DNA TGTGCCAGCAGTCTCGGACAGGGTTTTTCCGGGGAGCTGTTTTTT.

This sequence joins TRBV3-1 (or the pseudogene TRBV3-2) and TRBJ1-1; D is unresolved. Germline CDR1 and CDR2: LGHDT and YNNKEL (reference sequence). V was trimmed by 0 bases and J by 4 bases, leaving 6 bases between them. This CDR3 is 13 amino acids long. CDR3 loop: CASSQEFSTEAFF. The CDR3 DNA follows: TGTGCCAGCAGCCAAGAGTTTAGCACTGAAGCTTTCTTT.

This chain joins TRBV5-1 and TRBJ1-3, with 10 nucleotides matching TRBD1. The trim removed 4 bases at V and 4 bases at J, leaving 8 bases unmatched. Germline-derived CDR1 and CDR2 are SGHRS and YFSETQ. The CDR3 loop spans 16 amino acids. The CDR3 DNA follows: TGCGCCAGCAGCACAAGACAGGGGGCGCAGGGAAACACCATATATTTT. Protein product: CASSTRQGAQGNTIYF.

The chain links TRBV28 to TRBJ1-2, with D tentatively TRBD1 (5 bases). V shed 2 bases and J shed 8 bases, with 15 bases lying between them. The CDR3 is 14 residues long. CDR1 is MDHEN and CDR2 is SYDVKM in the germline V gene. DNA of the CDR3: TGTGCCAGCAGTTTAGGGAGTGGGGGACTCGGCTACACCTTC. It yields the protein CASSLGSGGLGYTF.

The rearrangement joins TRBV6-5 to TRBJ1-1; 7 nucleotides match TRBD1. The J segment lost 1 base and the V segment lost 0 bases, leaving 5 bases of the junction unmatched. Germline V gene sequence: CDR1 MNHEY, CDR2 SVGAGI. This CDR3 spans 16 amino acids. The CDR3 spells CASSYSGQAPNTEAFF. The CDR3 DNA is TGTGCCAGCAGTTACTCAGGACAGGCCCCGAACACTGAAGCTTTCTTT.

The gene calls are TRBV12-3 or TRBV12-4 and TRBJ2-3, with TRBD2 identical over 12 bases. Unmatched junction bases numbered 10, after V lost 6 bases and J lost 15 bases. The CDR3 loop spans 13 amino acids. CDR3 bases: TGTGCCAGCAGCTCGTCTGCTAGCGGGAGGGCCTATTTT. It specifies CASSSSASGRAYF.